Detailed here is one T cell receptor beta chain. The data belong to a study of cytomegalovirus exposure and HLA in healthy donors. Repertoires were generated with immunoSEQ multiplex PCR, while TCRdb's copy carries only in-frame clones and drops some. The sample contains about 63,000 clones, roughly nine tenths of which appear only once. V lost 2 bases to trimming and J lost 0 bases; unmatched junction nucleotides: 6. The germline CDR1 and CDR2 sequences are SGDLS and YYNGEE. The length of the CDR3 is 17 residues. The V call is TRBV9, the J call TRBJ2-3, with TRBD2 matching over 10 bases. The sequence was collected from a woman younger than 30 in good health and CMV-seronegative. The sample consisted of PBMCs. This chain's CDR3 is CASSVQASGGSTDTQYF. CDR3 sequence (DNA): TGTGCCAGCAGCGTCCAGGCTAGCGGGGGTAGCACAGATACGCAGTATTTT.